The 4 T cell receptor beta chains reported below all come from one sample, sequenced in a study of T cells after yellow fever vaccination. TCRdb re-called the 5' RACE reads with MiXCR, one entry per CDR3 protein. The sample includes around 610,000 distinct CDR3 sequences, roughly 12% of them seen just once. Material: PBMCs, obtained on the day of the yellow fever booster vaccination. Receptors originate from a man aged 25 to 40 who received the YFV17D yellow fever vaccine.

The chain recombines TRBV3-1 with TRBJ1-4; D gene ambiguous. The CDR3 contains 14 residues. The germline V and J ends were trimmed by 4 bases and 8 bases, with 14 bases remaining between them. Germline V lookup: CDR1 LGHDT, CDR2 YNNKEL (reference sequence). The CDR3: CASSPPQAEEKLFF. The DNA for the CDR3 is TGTGCCAGCAGCCCCCCCCAGGCCGAAGAAAAACTGTTTTTT.

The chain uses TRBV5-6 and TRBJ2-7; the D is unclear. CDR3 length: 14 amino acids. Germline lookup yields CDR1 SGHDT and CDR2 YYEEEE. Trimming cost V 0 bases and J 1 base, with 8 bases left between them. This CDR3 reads CASSLVSRSYEQYF. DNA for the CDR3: TGTGCCAGCAGCTTGGTTTCCAGATCCTACGAGCAGTACTTC.

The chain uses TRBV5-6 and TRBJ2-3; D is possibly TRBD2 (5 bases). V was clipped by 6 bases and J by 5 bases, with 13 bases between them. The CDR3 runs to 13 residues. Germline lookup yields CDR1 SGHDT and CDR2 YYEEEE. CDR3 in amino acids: CASTQPRGDTQYF. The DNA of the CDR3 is TGTGCCAGCACGCAACCTCGGGGAGATACGCAGTATTTT.

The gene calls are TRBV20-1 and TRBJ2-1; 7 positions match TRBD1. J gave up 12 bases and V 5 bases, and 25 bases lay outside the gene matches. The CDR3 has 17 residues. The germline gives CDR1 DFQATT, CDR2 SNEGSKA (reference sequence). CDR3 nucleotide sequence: TGCAGTGCTGTCCTACAGGGACAGCCCATCGGGACCATCGGGCAGTTCTTC. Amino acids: CSAVLQGQPIGTIGQFF.